This T cell receptor beta chain came from a study of cytomegalovirus exposure and HLA in healthy donors. This PCR relied on a set of 60 Vbeta primers and 13 Jbeta primers. Measured with immunoSEQ multiplex PCR; TCRdb has only the in-frame clones, and not every one. The table shows 150,000 to 250,000 clones, with approximately 78% occurring only once. CDR1 SGHVS and CDR2 FNYEAQ come from the germline V gene. The V and J ends lost 0 bases and 5 bases, in that order; junction bases with no gene match: 5. This CDR3 has 17 amino acids. The rearrangement uses TRBV7-6 and TRBJ2-2, with 11 positions matching TRBD2. The sequence was obtained from a woman aged 45-60 years in good health and CMV-seropositive. The source material was PBMCs. The CDR3 spells CASSLALAGGRTGELFF. CDR3 bases: TGTGCCAGCAGCTTAGCCCTAGCGGGGGGAAGGACCGGGGAGCTGTTTTTT.